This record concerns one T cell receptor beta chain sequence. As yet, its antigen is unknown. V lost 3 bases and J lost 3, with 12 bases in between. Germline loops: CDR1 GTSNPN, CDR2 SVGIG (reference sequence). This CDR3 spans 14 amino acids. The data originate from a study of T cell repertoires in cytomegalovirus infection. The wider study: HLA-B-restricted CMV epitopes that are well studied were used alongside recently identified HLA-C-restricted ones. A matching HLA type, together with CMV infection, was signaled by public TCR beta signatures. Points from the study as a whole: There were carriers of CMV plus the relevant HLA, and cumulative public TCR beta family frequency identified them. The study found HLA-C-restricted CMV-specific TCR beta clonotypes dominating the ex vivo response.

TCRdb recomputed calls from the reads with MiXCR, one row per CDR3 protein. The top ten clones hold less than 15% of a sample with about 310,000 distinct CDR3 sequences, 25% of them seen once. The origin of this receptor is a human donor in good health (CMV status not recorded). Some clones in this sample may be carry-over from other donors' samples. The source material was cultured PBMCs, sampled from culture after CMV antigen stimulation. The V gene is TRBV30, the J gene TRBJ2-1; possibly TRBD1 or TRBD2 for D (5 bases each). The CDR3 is CAWSTGRLYNEQFF. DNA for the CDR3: TGTGCCTGGAGCACGGGACGACTCTACAATGAGCAGTTCTTC.